This T cell receptor beta chain was sequenced in a study of kidney transplant recipient with SARS-CoV-2 infection. Only a few counts were recorded for this clonotype. TCRdb used MiXCR to reprocess the reads, holding one entry per CDR3 protein. The sample yields under 250,000 distinct CDR3 sequences, 29% seen once. The CDR3 length is 16 residues. V shed 2 bases and J shed 3 bases, with 16 bases lying between them. Germline V gene sequence: CDR1 SEHNR, CDR2 FQNEAQ (reference sequence). The source is a male patient between 25 and 40 years old who had COVID-19 and was a kidney transplant recipient. The graft donor may have given rise to some T cells. V gene TRBV7-9 combines with J gene TRBJ2-5; D possibly uses TRBD1 or TRBD2 (5 bases each). Sample: a blood sample, taken at baseline and on day 111 from a kidney transplant recipient. CDR3: CASSLPPGRLKETQYF. In DNA form, the CDR3 reads TGTGCCAGCAGCTTACCTCCGGGACGTCTAAAAGAGACCCAGTACTTC.